Included here is one TCR beta chain sequence, with context. This entry is derived from a study of blood T cell repertoires in COVID-19. On the study more broadly: Donors in the United States, Italy and Spain gave samples during acute or convalescent COVID-19.

Profiling relied on immunoSEQ multiplex PCR, and the TCRdb table lists in-frame clones only, not all of them. This sample has 300,000 to 350,000 clones, with over 75% found just once. The germline V gene encodes CDR1 MNHNY and CDR2 SVGAGI (reference sequence). This CDR3 is built from 16 residues. The J segment lost 6 bases and the V segment lost 5 bases, leaving 15 bases of the junction unmatched. This clonotype was obtained from a man aged 25 to 40 who had recovered from COVID-19. This chain links TRBV6-6 with TRBJ2-7; 8 bases fit TRBD1. Sequenced material: PBMCs or T cells enriched from blood (not recorded which). CDR3 in amino acids: CASSPPGQGKIGEQYF. CDR3 sequence (DNA): TGTGCCAGCAGTCCCCCCGGACAGGGTAAGATTGGCGAGCAGTACTTC.